Shown below are 27 T cell receptor beta chains from a single sample sequenced in a study of T cells in Graves' hyperthyroidism and ophthalmopathy. Amplification targeted TCR beta CDR3 regions from RNA transcripts. Using the HTBI primer set, a first-round RT-PCR was run on the TCR CDR3. Via MiXCR, TCRdb re-called the multiplex PCR reads, giving one row per CDR3 protein. The data hold 500,000 to 600,000 distinct CDR3 sequences, with about 20% observed a single time. The source material was blood. Source of these receptors: a man in his forties with Graves' ophthalmopathy.

This clonotype was detected many times. The rearrangement uses TRBV27 and TRBJ2-3; the match to TRBD2 covers 8 bases. This CDR3 contains 16 residues. Per germline, CDR1 MNHEY and CDR2 SMNVEV (reference sequence). V gave up 4 bases and J gave up 0 bases; unmatched junction bases: 6. The CDR3 is CASSSKREFSTDTQYF. The CDR3 coding sequence is TGTGCCAGCAGTTCGAAGCGGGAGTTCAGCACAGATACGCAGTATTTT.

This chain joins TRBV9 and TRBJ2-3, with TRBD1 identical over 9 bases. After removal of 4 bases from V and 4 bases from J, the junction contained 13 bases not matched to a gene. The CDR3 runs to 17 residues. The V gene's germline CDR1 is SGDLS and CDR2 YYNGEE. This CDR3 reads CASSQLMTGGGSDTQYF. CDR3 coding DNA: TGTGCCAGCAGCCAACTAATGACAGGGGGAGGTTCAGATACGCAGTATTTT.

About this clonotype: Possible read error: a much larger clone is one base away. This chain joins TRBV2 and TRBJ2-5; D not resolved. The germline gives CDR1 SNHLY, CDR2 FYNNEI. This CDR3 has 15 residues. The CDR3 DNA sequence: TGTGCCAGCGGTGACTGGGGTCAGAACCAAGAGACCCAGTACTTC. Its protein product is CASGDWGQNQETQYF.

Ten or more counts support this clonotype. V usage is TRBV2 and J usage is TRBJ1-2, with D perhaps TRBD1 (5 bases). V was shortened by 4 bases and J by 3 bases, with 18 bases between the two germline ends. This CDR3 is built from 16 residues. The germline gives CDR1 SNHLY, CDR2 FYNNEI. CDR3 nucleotides: TGTGCCAGCAGTGTGTCGGCGGGGGGATTAGACTATGGCTACACCTTC. Its translation is CASSVSAGGLDYGYTF.

This chain connects TRBV11-2 to TRBJ1-2, with 9 bases identical to TRBD1. The CDR3 length is 15 residues. CDR1 is SGHAT, CDR2 FQNNGV, per germline. V lost 2 bases, J lost 2 bases, and 3 bases stayed unmatched. The CDR3 is CASSLLGQGNYGYTF. The CDR3 nucleotides are TGTGCCAGCAGCTTATTAGGACAGGGGAACTATGGCTACACCTTC.

The V gene is TRBV19, the J gene TRBJ1-3; D call uncertain. Germline CDR1 reads LNHDA; CDR2 reads SQIVND (reference sequence). The CDR3 covers 14 residues. V lost 7 bases and J 4 bases, leaving 14 bases between the germline ends. CDR3 DNA: TGTGCCAGTAAGAGCGGGCTCGCGGGAAACACCATATATTTT. Residues: CASKSGLAGNTIYF.

Only a few counts were recorded for this clonotype. The V gene is TRBV20-1, the J gene TRBJ1-3; D perhaps matches TRBD1 (6 bases). Germline V lookup: CDR1 DFQATT, CDR2 SNEGSKA (reference sequence). V was clipped by 6 bases and J by 2 bases, with 11 bases between them. The CDR3 has 13 amino acids. The CDR3 bases are TGCAGTGCCCTTCGGACAGCTGGAAACACCATATATTTT. This gives the protein CSALRTAGNTIYF.

The genes are TRBV6-9 and TRBJ2-3; the match to TRBD1 covers 9 bases. CDR1 and CDR2 from the germline V gene are MNHGY and SVAAGI. The J segment lost 1 base and the V segment lost 3 bases, leaving 8 bases of the junction unmatched. This CDR3 spans 17 amino acids. The CDR3 loop reads CASSYPLDRGGTDTQYF. The CDR3 DNA reads TGTGCCAGCAGTTACCCACTGGACAGGGGAGGCACAGATACGCAGTATTTT.

V and J are TRBV12-3 or TRBV12-4 and TRBJ2-2, with D possibly TRBD1 on 6 matching bases. The CDR3 sequence is 14 residues long. V dropped 6 bases and J dropped 7 bases, with 15 bases sitting between them. CDR3 coding DNA: TGTGCCAGCAGGCTAACAGGGACCGTCGGGGAGCTGTTTTTT. As protein: CASRLTGTVGELFF.

At least ten counts were recorded for this clonotype. CDR3 loop: CASSPRGKGEAFF. The CDR3, as DNA: TGTGCCAGCAGCCCTCGGGGGAAGGGTGAAGCTTTCTTT. The V gene is TRBV11-3, the J gene TRBJ1-1; D perhaps matches TRBD1 (5 bases). The V end was cut by 5 bases, the J end by 7 bases, with 14 bases between. CDR1 is SGHNT, CDR2 YENEEA, per germline. The CDR3 is 13 amino acids.

This clonotype was recorded at least ten times. V is TRBV12-3 or TRBV12-4 and J is TRBJ1-1; the D is unclear. Trimming removed 6 bases at V and 3 bases at J, with 5 bases between. There are 11 residues in the CDR3. The CDR3 region has the DNA TGTGCCAGCAGCCTTTACACTGAAGCTTTCTTT. This translates into CASSLYTEAFF.

This clonotype has at least ten counts. This chain links TRBV2 with TRBJ2-1, with D possibly being TRBD2 (6 bases). The germline V gene has CDR1 SNHLY and CDR2 FYNNEI. The germline V and J ends were trimmed by 2 bases and 13 bases, with 12 bases remaining between them. This CDR3 comprises 12 residues. The CDR3 region is CASSERTIEQFF. CDR3 nucleotide sequence: TGTGCCAGCAGTGAAAGGACTATCGAACAGTTCTTC.

In its sample, this clonotype was seen many times. This chain uses TRBV2 with TRBJ2-7; D uncertain. V lost 7 bases and J lost 2, with 6 bases in between. The CDR3 extends over 11 amino acids. The germline V gene encodes CDR1 SNHLY and CDR2 FYNNEI. Here the CDR3 DNA reads TGTGCCAGCACAGTCACCTACGAGCAGTACTTC. It translates to CASTVTYEQYF.

The sample holds a few counts of this clonotype. One junction end disagrees with the germline gene, perhaps due to a read error. The rearrangement joins TRBV20-1 to TRBJ2-7; possibly TRBD1 for D (6 bases). The germline CDR1 and CDR2 sequences are DFQATT and SNEGSKA (reference sequence). CDR3 length: 15 residues. Here the CDR3 DNA reads TGCAGTGCCAGAGACTGGGACACCAGCTCCTACGAGCAGTACTTC. It encodes CSARDWDTSSYEQYF.

The J gene is TRBJ1-5, the V gene TRBV7-2; 10 bases line up with TRBD1. The CDR3 sequence is 14 residues long. After removal of 1 base from V and 9 bases from J, the junction contained 3 bases not matched to a gene. CDR1 is SGHTA, CDR2 FQGNSA, per germline. CDR3 coding DNA: TGTGCCAGCAGCTTAGGACAGGGGGCGCCGCCCCAGCATTTT. Translated: CASSLGQGAPPQHF.

At least ten counts were recorded for this clonotype. The chain couples TRBV30 to TRBJ2-7; D not certain. V shed 4 bases and J shed 3 bases, with 10 bases lying between them. CDR1 and CDR2 (germline): GTSNPN, SVGIG (reference sequence). The CDR3 runs to 12 residues. The CDR3 spells CAWTQDGYEQYF. CDR3 in DNA: TGTGCCTGGACCCAGGACGGCTACGAGCAGTACTTC.

In this sample, this clonotype turned up many times. This chain joins TRBV3-1 and TRBJ1-4; 7 nucleotides agree with TRBD1. CDR1 and CDR2 from the germline V gene are LGHDT and YNNKEL (reference sequence). The CDR3 spans 12 residues. Losses at the gene ends were 1 base for V and 11 bases for J; bases not matched to a gene: 1. CDR3 amino acids: CASSQGTGKLFF. The CDR3 DNA sequence: TGTGCCAGCAGCCAAGGGACAGGCAAACTGTTTTTT.

This clonotype was seen a few times. The rearrangement joins TRBV20-1 to TRBJ1-6; perhaps TRBD1 as D (5 bases). The germline V gene encodes CDR1 DFQATT and CDR2 SNEGSKA (reference sequence). Trimming removed 1 base from V and 7 bases from J, with 14 bases in between. The CDR3 has 15 residues. The CDR3: CSARVGRGRNSPLHF. CDR3 DNA sequence: TGCAGTGCTAGAGTAGGGCGGGGGAGAAATTCACCCCTCCACTTT.

V usage is TRBV4-1 and J usage is TRBJ2-6, with no clear D. The V and J ends lost 0 bases and 4 bases respectively, with 10 bases between them. The CDR3 runs to 16 residues. Germline V gene data show CDR1 as MGHRA and CDR2 as YSYEKL. CDR3 region: CASSQETVSGANVLTF. DNA for the CDR3: TGCGCCAGCAGCCAAGAAACGGTGTCGGGGGCCAACGTCCTGACTTTC.

The genes are TRBV5-1 and TRBJ2-3; 7 bases line up with TRBD1. Germline assignment: CDR1 SGHRS and CDR2 YFSETQ. The CDR3 consists of 15 residues. With 2 bases clipped from V and 1 base from J, the junction kept 4 bases outside the gene matches. CDR3 region: CASSFNTGGTDTQYF. The CDR3 region has the DNA TGCGCCAGCAGCTTTAACACAGGGGGCACAGATACGCAGTATTTT.

This clonotype has a handful of counts. The CDR3 region is CASSVDASNTEAFF. In DNA, the CDR3 is TGCGCCAGCAGCGTGGACGCCAGTAACACTGAAGCTTTCTTT. The rearrangement links TRBV5-1 to TRBJ1-1; D not resolved. Germline V gives CDR1 SGHRS, CDR2 YFSETQ. Trimming pared 4 bases from V and 2 bases from J, leaving 12 bases between. There are 14 residues in the CDR3. The full variable domain, rest sourced from reference TRBV5-1 and TRBJ1-1, is KAGVTQTPRYLIKTRGQQVTLSCSPISGHRSVSWYQQTPGQGLQFLFEYFSETQRNKGNFPGRFSGRQFSNSRSEMNVSTLELGDSALYLCASSVDASNTEAFFGQGTRLTVV.

Ten or more counts support this clonotype. The V call is TRBV28, the J call TRBJ1-1; 7 bases agree with TRBD1. V lost 10 bases, J lost 3 bases, and 8 bases stayed unmatched. The CDR3 consists of 13 residues. The germline V gene has CDR1 MDHEN and CDR2 SYDVKM. The CDR3 sequence is CAIQGGRDTEAFF. The CDR3 coding sequence is TGTGCCATCCAGGGGGGACGAGACACTGAAGCTTTCTTT.

This clonotype was recorded many times. V is TRBV18 and J is TRBJ2-2; 8 nucleotides line up with TRBD1. Trimming removed 3 bases from V and 4 bases from J; junction bases left unmatched: 7. The germline V gene encodes CDR1 KGHSH and CDR2 LQKENI. The CDR3 is 16 residues long. This CDR3 reads CASSPPGQGGTGELFF. The CDR3, as DNA: TGTGCCAGCTCACCGCCAGGACAGGGAGGCACCGGGGAGCTGTTTTTT.

This clonotype appeared many times. This sequence joins TRBV18 and TRBJ2-3; tentatively, D is TRBD2 (6 bases). Germline-derived CDR1 and CDR2 are KGHSH and LQKENI. Trimming left V 0 bases short and J 2 bases short, with 15 bases between. This CDR3 is 17 amino acids long. CDR3: CASSPPRTGGDTDTQYF. The CDR3 bases are TGTGCCAGCTCACCACCTCGTACAGGCGGGGACACAGATACGCAGTATTTT.

The table lists this clonotype with a few counts. The rearrangement links TRBV18 to TRBJ1-4; tentatively, D is TRBD1 (6 bases). V dropped 3 bases and J dropped 1 base, with 15 bases sitting between them. This CDR3 region has 17 residues. Germline V CDR1 and CDR2: KGHSH, LQKENI. The CDR3: CASSPPGARGTNEKLFF. The CDR3 DNA is TGTGCCAGCTCACCCCCAGGGGCGAGAGGAACTAATGAAAAACTGTTTTTT.

This clonotype was seen at least ten times. The chain carries TRBV6-1 and TRBJ1-3; D is unresolved. V was clipped by 7 bases and J by 4 bases, with 23 bases between them. The CDR3 covers 17 residues. The germline gives CDR1 MNHNS, CDR2 SASEGT. CDR3 DNA sequence: TGTGCCAGCAATAGTCTTCGGTCCCCAAGCGAAGGAAACACCATATATTTT. This translates into CASNSLRSPSEGNTIYF.

In this sample, this clonotype turned up many times. At one end the junction does not follow the germline gene, possibly because of a read error. The chain links TRBV7-9 to TRBJ1-1; TRBD1 might be the D (5 bases). Per germline, CDR1 SEHNR and CDR2 FQNEAQ (reference sequence). This CDR3 is 13 amino acids long. The CDR3 loop reads CASSSTPGTGAFF. CDR3 DNA: TGTGCCAGCAGCTCCACCCCAGGGACTGGAGCTTTCTTT.